The 25 T cell receptor beta chains given below trace back to one sample, sequenced in a study of Ad26.COV2.S vaccination and SARS-CoV-2 variants. Repertoires were generated with immunoSEQ multiplex PCR, while TCRdb's copy carries only in-frame clones and drops some. This table has roughly 420,000 clones, 88% appearing once. As to treatment: roughly 18 received Ad26.COV2.S at low or high dose, single or two shots; 5 received placebo; per-sample allocation not given. At day 63 after the first vaccine or placebo injection, samples were drawn. Sequences were derived from peripheral blood, sampled in a trial of Ad26.COV2.S vaccine versus placebo. The receptors shown here come from a person aged 18 to 65 who received the Ad26.COV2.S COVID-19 vaccine or a placebo.

The V and J genes are TRBV7-9 and TRBJ1-5; the match to TRBD1 covers 7 bases. The CDR3 is 14 amino acids. Germline values: CDR1 SEHNR, CDR2 FQNEAQ (reference sequence). Germline trimming cut 5 bases from V and 4 bases from J; bases unmatched to any gene: 5. DNA of the CDR3: TGTGCCAGCAGCCCAGAGGGACAGAATCAGCCCCAGCATTTT. Encoded protein: CASSPEGQNQPQHF.

The rearrangement links TRBV19 to TRBJ2-7; D gene ambiguous. V gave up 1 base and J gave up 7 bases, with 5 bases separating them. The CDR3 sequence is 11 residues long. Germline V gene lookup returns CDR1 LNHDA and CDR2 SQIVND (reference sequence). The CDR3 DNA follows: TGTGCCAGTAGTATAGGTCCGGAGCAGTACTTC. It is translated as CASSIGPEQYF.

The chain links TRBV6-5 to TRBJ1-2; D gene unclear. Germline V gene sequence: CDR1 MNHEY, CDR2 SVGAGI. Deletions cut 2 bases from V and 2 bases from J, with 12 bases between. The CDR3 is 15 amino acids. CDR3 in amino acids: CASSYDFRKNYGYTF. In nucleotides, the CDR3 is TGTGCCAGCAGTTACGATTTCCGGAAAAACTATGGCTACACCTTC.

The chain employs TRBV7-9 and TRBJ1-4, with D uncertain. The CDR3 runs 14 residues. Trimming stripped 4 bases from V and 1 base from J, with 7 bases between. Germline CDR1 is SEHNR and CDR2 is FQNEAQ (reference sequence). Written as DNA, the CDR3 is TGTGCCAGCAGCTCGTTAGGAACTAATGAAAAACTGTTTTTT. Amino acids: CASSSLGTNEKLFF.

The chain joins TRBV3-1 (or the pseudogene TRBV3-2) to TRBJ1-2; tentative D call: TRBD1 (5 bases). The CDR3 consists of 14 residues. V shed 3 bases and J shed 8 bases, with 16 bases lying between them. Germline CDR1 and CDR2: LGHDT and YNNKEL (reference sequence). CDR3 sequence: CASSHSRAGAGYTF. As DNA, the CDR3 is TGTGCCAGCAGCCATTCCAGGGCTGGGGCAGGCTACACCTTC.

The chain joins TRBV14 to TRBJ1-2; no definite D call. CDR3 length: 15 amino acids. Per germline, CDR1 SGHDN and CDR2 FVKESK. Deletions cut 2 bases from V and 4 bases from J, with 14 bases between. CDR3 in DNA: TGTGCCAGCAGCCAACTGGATGTAAACCTCTATGGCTACACCTTC. Amino acids: CASSQLDVNLYGYTF.

The count of this clone is one. V usage is TRBV28 and J usage is TRBJ1-6; 8 positions agree with TRBD1. Germline-derived CDR1 and CDR2 are MDHEN and SYDVKM. The CDR3 sequence is 14 residues long. V shed 8 bases, J shed 10 bases, and the junction held 10 bases outside the gene matches. The CDR3 coding sequence is TGTGCCAGCTTCATCGGCGGACAGGGCTCACCCCTCCACTTT. The encoded protein is CASFIGGQGSPLHF.

The chain joins TRBV7-3 to TRBJ1-1; D unresolved. Germline V lookup: CDR1 SGHTA, CDR2 FQGTGA. This CDR3 has 15 amino acids. The germline V and J ends were trimmed by 2 bases and 2 bases, with 12 bases remaining between them. The CDR3 region has the DNA TGTGCCAGCAGCTTACGGGCCGGTGGTAACACTGAAGCTTTCTTT. Translation: CASSLRAGGNTEAFF.

The chain joins TRBV27 to TRBJ2-3, with 8 positions matching TRBD2. Trimming cost V 4 bases and J 3 bases; bases outside gene matches: 9. This CDR3 is 16 amino acids long. The germline CDR1 and CDR2 sequences are MNHEY and SMNVEV (reference sequence). The CDR3 region is CASSYSGGPRTDTQYF. The CDR3 DNA reads as TGTGCCAGCAGTTATTCGGGGGGGCCGAGGACAGATACGCAGTATTTT.

CDR3 loop: CASSLDTLSTDTQYF. CDR3 sequence (DNA): TGTGCCAGCAGCCTGGACACCCTAAGCACAGATACGCAGTATTTT. V and J are TRBV4-2 and TRBJ2-3; possible D gene TRBD1, 5 bases. The V and J ends lost 4 bases and 0 bases respectively, with 11 bases between them. Germline V gene lookup returns CDR1 LGHNA and CDR2 YNFKEQ. This CDR3 region has 15 residues.

The CDR3 protein is CASSQDLQETYEQYF. DNA for the CDR3: TGCGCCAGCAGCCAAGATTTACAGGAGACCTACGAGCAGTACTTC. The rearrangement joins TRBV4-3 to TRBJ2-7, with D perhaps TRBD1 (5 bases). The CDR3 runs 15 residues. V lost 0 bases and J lost 2, with 11 bases in between. Looked up from germline, CDR1 is LGHNA and CDR2 is YSLEER.

This clone was seen only once. The chain couples TRBV28 to TRBJ2-7, with TRBD2 as a possible D gene (5 bases). Trimming took 7 bases from V and 0 from J, leaving 10 bases between them. Germline V gene data show CDR1 as MDHEN and CDR2 as SYDVKM. The CDR3 sequence is 13 residues long. The CDR3 protein is CASTSGLSYEQYF. In DNA form, the CDR3 reads TGTGCCAGCACTTCTGGACTCTCCTACGAGCAGTACTTC. The whole variable domain, filled in from reference TRBV28 and TRBJ2-7, reads DVKVTQSSRYLVKRTGEKVFLECVQDMDHENMFWYRQDPGLGLRLIYFSYDVKMKEKGDIPEGYSVSREKKERFSLILESASTNQTSMYLCASTSGLSYEQYFGPGTRLTVT.

This chain connects TRBV5-8 to TRBJ2-7, with D perhaps TRBD2 (6 bases). CDR3 length equals 13 residues. Germline-derived CDR1 and CDR2 are SGHTS and YDEGEE. V shed 2 bases and J shed 1 base, with 7 bases lying between them. CDR3 nucleotides: TGTGCCAGCAGCTTTGCGGGATCCTACGAGCAGTACTTC. Protein: CASSFAGSYEQYF.

V gene TRBV28 combines with J gene TRBJ2-6; a possible D gene is TRBD2 (5 bases). V lost 5 bases to trimming and J lost 2 bases, with 10 bases between them. Looked up from germline, CDR1 is MDHEN and CDR2 is SYDVKM. The CDR3 is made up of 15 amino acids. The CDR3 here is CASSPPGAGANVLTF. The CDR3 DNA is TGTGCCAGCAGTCCCCCCGGGGCTGGGGCCAACGTCCTGACTTTC.

The CDR3 sequence is CSVRSWGQGGNEQFF. The CDR3 nucleotides are TGCAGCGTCCGAAGCTGGGGACAGGGTGGAAATGAGCAGTTCTTC. This sequence joins TRBV29-1 and TRBJ2-1; 9 bases are a match to TRBD1. This CDR3 comprises 15 residues. Per the germline V gene, CDR1 is SQVTM and CDR2 is ANQGSEA. The J segment lost 7 bases and the V segment lost 6 bases, leaving 13 bases of the junction unmatched.

The genes are TRBV24-1 and TRBJ1-4; 8 bases line up with TRBD1. Trimming removed 3 bases from V and 4 bases from J; junction bases left unmatched: 12. The CDR3 covers 18 residues. Germline CDR1 and CDR2: KGHDR and SFDVKD. The CDR3 DNA sequence: TGTGCCACCAGTGATCCAGCGACTCAGGGGGCGGGTAATGAAAAACTGTTTTTT. The encoded protein is CATSDPATQGAGNEKLFF.

The chain joins TRBV5-1 to TRBJ1-2; 7 bases match TRBD1. The germline gives CDR1 SGHRS, CDR2 YFSETQ. V shed 4 bases, J shed 8 bases, and the junction held 8 bases outside the gene matches. This CDR3 has 13 residues. The CDR3 DNA reads TGCGCCAGCAGCCTAAGTACAGGGGAGGGCTACACCTTC. Its translation is CASSLSTGEGYTF. The whole variable domain, filled in from reference TRBV5-1 and TRBJ1-2, reads KAGVTQTPRYLIKTRGQQVTLSCSPISGHRSVSWYQQTPGQGLQFLFEYFSETQRNKGNFPGRFSGRQFSNSRSEMNVSTLELGDSALYLCASSLSTGEGYTFGSGTRLTVV.

The chain uses TRBV19 and TRBJ2-3, with D tentatively TRBD2 (5 bases). This CDR3 contains 13 residues. V gave up 3 bases and J gave up 8 bases, with 12 bases separating them. Germline CDR1 LNHDA, CDR2 SQIVND (reference sequence). CDR3 sequence: CASSMAGGSTQYF. Written as DNA, the CDR3 is TGTGCCAGTAGTATGGCGGGTGGTAGTACGCAGTATTTT.

V usage is TRBV7-2 and J usage is TRBJ1-3; D is possibly TRBD1 (5 bases). The ends were cut back, 2 bases at V and 2 bases at J, with 10 bases in the middle. The germline V gene has CDR1 SGHTA and CDR2 FQGNSA. The CDR3 is 15 residues long. CDR3 protein: CASSLMGVTGNTIYF. The CDR3 bases are TGTGCCAGCAGCTTAATGGGGGTTACTGGAAACACCATATATTTT.

V is TRBV23-1 and J is TRBJ2-7; 8 bases fit TRBD2. TRBV23-1 is recorded as an ORF, its role being uncertain. This CDR3 has 15 amino acids. V was pared by 0 bases and J by 3 bases, with 4 bases of the junction left unmatched. CDR3 nucleotides: TGCGCCAGCAGTCAATCATTCCTAGCGGGCTACGAGCAGTACTTC. Translation gives CASSQSFLAGYEQYF.

The chain links TRBV9 to TRBJ2-5, with a possible D match to TRBD2 (5 bases). Trimming took 3 bases from V and 2 from J, leaving 17 bases between them. CDR1 and CDR2 (germline): SGDLS, YYNGEE. This CDR3 is built from 16 residues. CDR3 amino acids: CASSDEGLNAQETQYF. The CDR3 nucleotides are TGTGCCAGCAGCGATGAAGGACTGAACGCGCAAGAGACCCAGTACTTC.

The chain is built from TRBV7-2 and TRBJ2-5; TRBD2 might be the D (7 bases). Trimming removed 4 bases at V and 3 bases at J, with 15 bases between. Germline V lookup: CDR1 SGHTA, CDR2 FQGNSA. CDR3 length: 15 residues. CDR3 nucleotide sequence: TGTGCCAGCAGCTCCGGGGGGACAACCAAAGAGACCCAGTACTTC. Amino acid sequence: CASSSGGTTKETQYF.

On this clone: One end of the junction is discordant with germline, which a read error may explain. This chain links TRBV7-7 with TRBJ2-5; no reliable D call. CDR1 and CDR2 from the germline V gene are SSHAT and FNYEAQ (reference sequence). CDR3 length: 15 residues. CDR3 in amino acids: CASSLNSVGVGGQYF. Here the CDR3 DNA reads TGTGCTAGCAGCTTAAACTCCGTGGGTGTAGGCGGCCAGTACTTC.

This clone has only one observation. The chain's CDR3 is CASSLDGDYEQYF. As DNA, the CDR3 is TGTGCCAGCAGCTTAGACGGGGACTACGAGCAGTACTTC. J is TRBJ2-7 and V is TRBV11-3; weak D call: TRBD2 (5 bases). The V gene's germline CDR1 is SGHNT and CDR2 YENEEA. The length of the CDR3 is 13 residues. V was cut by 0 bases and J by 3 bases, with 6 bases left in between. The full variable domain, with the rest looked up from reference TRBV11-3 and TRBJ2-7, is EAGVVQSPRYKIIEKKQPVAFWCNPISGHNTLYWYLQNLGQGPELLIRYENEEAVDDSQLPKDRFSAERLKGVDSTLKIQPAELGDSAVYLCASSLDGDYEQYFGPGTRLTVT.

The J gene is TRBJ2-3, the V gene TRBV4-2; the D is unclear. CDR1 is LGHNA and CDR2 is YNFKEQ in the germline V gene. V was trimmed by 2 bases and J by 2 bases, leaving 5 bases between them. This CDR3 region has 13 residues. CDR3 DNA sequence: TGTGCCAGCAGCCAAAGGACCACAGATACGCAGTATTTT. This codes for CASSQRTTDTQYF.